This T cell receptor (beta chain) stems from a study of vaccination effects on CD4 cells after COVID-19. In the study overall: Participants were vaccinated with two doses of either the BNT162b2 or mRNA-1273 vaccine. Broader study findings: In the study, convalescent patients were few, and early post-infection timepoints were absent.

The protocol was immunoSEQ multiplex PCR, while the TCRdb copy is restricted to in-frame clones and leaves out a portion. The sample includes approximately 40,000 clones, approximately 70% seen only once; the top ten take 20% to 25%. Antigen-specific CD4+ T cells expanded by the ViraFEST assay with viral peptide pools were then sequenced. Scientists isolated CD4+ T cells after a roughly 10-day culture period ended. Nobody among the vaccine recipients had prior SARS-CoV-2 infection (nucleocapsid antibodies were negative). Replacing half the medium with IL-2 medium was done on days 3 and 7. This clone was detected many times. Its specificity is not known. V lost 0 bases, J lost 15 bases, and 8 bases stayed unmatched. This CDR3 has 13 residues. CDR1 LGHDT and CDR2 YNNKEL come from the germline V gene (reference sequence).

This receptor was identified in a human donor who received a COVID-19 vaccine. Sequencing was performed on CD4+ T cells from PBMCs cultured with SARS-CoV-2 spike peptides, taken before COVID-19 vaccination. The chain carries TRBV3-1 (or the pseudogene TRBV3-2) and TRBJ2-1, with 7 bases identical to TRBD1. The CDR3 DNA sequence: TGTGCCAGCAGCCAAGACAGGTTGACAGGGACGTTCTTC. Amino acid sequence: CASSQDRLTGTFF.